Reported below is one T cell receptor (beta chain). Its antigen is not known. This specimen belongs to a study of cytomegalovirus exposure and HLA in healthy donors. The study, taken as a whole, reports: In vitro checks showed that three CMV-associated chains really do target CMV antigens. A list of approximately 150 TCR beta chains associated with cytomegalovirus was given.

Using immunoSEQ multiplex PCR, the repertoire was profiled, and TCRdb retains in-frame clones only, with some absent. The sample yields 89,000 or so clones, 93% seen once. The sample consisted of PBMCs. The source of this sequence is a woman younger than 45 in good health and CMV-seropositive.

The CDR3 spells CASSLGVEGSSRYNEQFF. The CDR3 DNA follows: TGTGCCAGCAGCTTAGGGGTGGAGGGGTCTAGCCGATACAATGAGCAGTTCTTC. The chain has TRBV7-9 and TRBJ2-1; D might be TRBD2 (6 bases). The CDR3 totals 18 residues. V was clipped by 1 base and J by 4 bases, with 20 bases between them. The germline V gene has CDR1 SEHNR and CDR2 FQNEAQ (reference sequence).